This paragraph reports one TCR beta chain. Its cognate antigen is unknown. Libraries were prepared by immunoSEQ multiplex PCR; TCRdb keeps only in-frame clonotypes and omits some of them. The data contain 250,000 to 350,000 clones, approximately 88% of them seen just once; the ten biggest clones take up around 0.92%. The donors were members of the validation cohort comprising over a hundred subjects, separate from the approximately 630-subject first cohort. This sample is drawn from a study of cytomegalovirus exposure and HLA in healthy donors. The study's findings and limits: In vitro, a few CMV-associated chains proved specific for CMV antigens. The study found most TCR sequences rare, yet found some public TCRs in many donors. Researchers catalogued 150 or so TCR beta chains as cytomegalovirus-associated.

The sequence came from a woman aged 18-29 years in good health and CMV-seronegative. Sequencing input: PBMCs.

This chain's CDR3 is CASSQRTPDRTEAFF. As DNA, the CDR3 is TGTGCCAGCAGTCAGCGGACCCCCGATCGGACTGAAGCTTTCTTT. The genes are TRBV28 and TRBJ1-1; D not certain. CDR1 and CDR2 (germline): MDHEN, SYDVKM. Between the trimmed V and J ends, which lost 5 bases and 5 bases, there was a span of 18 bases. The CDR3 spans 15 residues.